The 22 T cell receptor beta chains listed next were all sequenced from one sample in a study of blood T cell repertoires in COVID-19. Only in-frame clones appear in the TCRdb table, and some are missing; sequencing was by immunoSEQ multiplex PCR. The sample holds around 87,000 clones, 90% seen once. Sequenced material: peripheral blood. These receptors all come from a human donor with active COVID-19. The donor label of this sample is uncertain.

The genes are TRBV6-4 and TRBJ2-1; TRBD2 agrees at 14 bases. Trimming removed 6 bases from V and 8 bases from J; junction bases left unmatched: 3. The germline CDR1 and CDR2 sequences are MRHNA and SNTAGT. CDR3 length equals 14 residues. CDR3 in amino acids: CASSRLAGGDEQFF. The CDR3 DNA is TGTGCCAGCAGCCGACTAGCGGGGGGGGATGAGCAGTTCTTC.

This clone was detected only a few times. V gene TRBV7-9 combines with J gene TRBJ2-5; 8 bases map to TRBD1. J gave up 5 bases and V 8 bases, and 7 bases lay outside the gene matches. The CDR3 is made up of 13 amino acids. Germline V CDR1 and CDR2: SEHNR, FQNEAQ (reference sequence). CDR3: CASVRGLQETQYF. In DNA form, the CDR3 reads TGTGCCAGCGTCAGGGGGCTTCAGGAGACCCAGTACTTC.

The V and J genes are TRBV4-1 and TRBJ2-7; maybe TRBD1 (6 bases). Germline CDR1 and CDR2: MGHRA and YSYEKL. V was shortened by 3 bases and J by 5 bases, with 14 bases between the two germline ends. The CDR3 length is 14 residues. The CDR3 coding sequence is TGCGCCAGCAGCCATGGCAGGGGATTGGACGAGCAGTACTTC. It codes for CASSHGRGLDEQYF.

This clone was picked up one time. CDR3 bases: TGTGCCAGCAGTTACGAGGCAGGGGAAAAACTGTTTTTT. Residues: CASSYEAGEKLFF. The V and J genes are TRBV6-6 and TRBJ1-4; the D gene is possibly TRBD1 (5 bases). This CDR3 spans 13 amino acids. V was clipped by 2 bases and J by 8 bases, with 9 bases between them. The germline CDR1 and CDR2 sequences are MNHNY and SVGAGI (reference sequence).

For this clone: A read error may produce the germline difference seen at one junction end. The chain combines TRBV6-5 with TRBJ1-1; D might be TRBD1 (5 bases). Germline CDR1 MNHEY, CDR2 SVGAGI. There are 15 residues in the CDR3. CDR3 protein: CAADPWGGLNTEAFF. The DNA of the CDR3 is TGCGCAGCCGACCCGTGGGGCGGCCTGAACACTGAAGCTTTCTTT.

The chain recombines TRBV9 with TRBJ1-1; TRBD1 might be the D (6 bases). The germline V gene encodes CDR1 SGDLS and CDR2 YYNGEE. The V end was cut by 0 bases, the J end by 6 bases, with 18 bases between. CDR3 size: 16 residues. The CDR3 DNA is TGTGCCAGCAGCGTAGATAGCCGGGGGGCAGCGGCTGAAGCTTTCTTT. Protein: CASSVDSRGAAAEAFF.

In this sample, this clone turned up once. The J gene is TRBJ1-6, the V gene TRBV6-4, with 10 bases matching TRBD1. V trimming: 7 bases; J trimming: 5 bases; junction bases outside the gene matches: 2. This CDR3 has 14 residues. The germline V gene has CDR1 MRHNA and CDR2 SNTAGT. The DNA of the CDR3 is TGTGCCAGCAAAGGGACAGGGGATAATTCACCCCTCCACTTT. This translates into CASKGTGDNSPLHF.

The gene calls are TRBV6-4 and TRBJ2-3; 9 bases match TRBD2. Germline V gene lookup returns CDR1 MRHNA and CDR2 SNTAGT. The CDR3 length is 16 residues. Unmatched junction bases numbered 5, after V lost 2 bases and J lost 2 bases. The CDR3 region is CASSDNSGRTTDTQYF. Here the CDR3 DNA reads TGTGCCAGCAGTGACAATAGCGGGAGAACCACAGATACGCAGTATTTT.

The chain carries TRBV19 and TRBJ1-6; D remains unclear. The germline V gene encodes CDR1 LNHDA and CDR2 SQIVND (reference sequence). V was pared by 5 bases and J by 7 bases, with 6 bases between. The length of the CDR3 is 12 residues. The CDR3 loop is CASSSQNSPLHF. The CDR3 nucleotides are TGTGCCAGTAGTTCGCAGAATTCACCCCTCCACTTT.

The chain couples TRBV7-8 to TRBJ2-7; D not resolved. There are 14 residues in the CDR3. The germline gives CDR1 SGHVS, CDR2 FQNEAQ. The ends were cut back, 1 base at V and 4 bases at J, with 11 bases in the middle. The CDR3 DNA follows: TGTGCCAGCAGCTTAGTTCGCGGATTTTACGAGCAGTACTTC. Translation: CASSLVRGFYEQYF.

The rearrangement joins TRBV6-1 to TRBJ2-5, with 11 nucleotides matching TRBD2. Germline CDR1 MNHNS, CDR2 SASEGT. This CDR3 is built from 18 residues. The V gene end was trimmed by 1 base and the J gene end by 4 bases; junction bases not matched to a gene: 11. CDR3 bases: TGTGCCAGCAGTGAAGGCCTAGCGGGGGGCTATACCCCAGAGACCCAGTACTTC. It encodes CASSEGLAGGYTPETQYF.

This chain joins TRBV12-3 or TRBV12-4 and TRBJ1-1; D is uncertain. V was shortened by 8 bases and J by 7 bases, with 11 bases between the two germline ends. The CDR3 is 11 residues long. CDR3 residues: CASRRSGEAFF. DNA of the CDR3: TGTGCCAGCCGGAGGTCAGGTGAAGCTTTCTTT.

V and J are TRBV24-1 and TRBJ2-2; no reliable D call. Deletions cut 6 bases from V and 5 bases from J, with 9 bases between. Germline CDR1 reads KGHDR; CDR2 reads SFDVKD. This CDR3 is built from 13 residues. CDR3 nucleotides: TGTGCCACCAGTCCCCAGGCTACCGGGGAGCTGTTTTTT. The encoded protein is CATSPQATGELFF.

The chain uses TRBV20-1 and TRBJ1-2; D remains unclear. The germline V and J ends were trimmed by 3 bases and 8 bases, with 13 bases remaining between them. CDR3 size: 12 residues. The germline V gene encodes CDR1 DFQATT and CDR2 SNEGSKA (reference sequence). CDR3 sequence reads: CSASSGVQGYTF. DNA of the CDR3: TGCAGTGCTAGTAGCGGGGTACAAGGCTACACCTTC.

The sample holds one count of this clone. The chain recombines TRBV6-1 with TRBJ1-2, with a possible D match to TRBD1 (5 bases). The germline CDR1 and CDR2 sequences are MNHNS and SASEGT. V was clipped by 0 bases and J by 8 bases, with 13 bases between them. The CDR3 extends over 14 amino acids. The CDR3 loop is CASSEANRWKGYTF. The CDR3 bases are TGTGCCAGCAGTGAAGCCAACAGGTGGAAAGGCTACACCTTC.

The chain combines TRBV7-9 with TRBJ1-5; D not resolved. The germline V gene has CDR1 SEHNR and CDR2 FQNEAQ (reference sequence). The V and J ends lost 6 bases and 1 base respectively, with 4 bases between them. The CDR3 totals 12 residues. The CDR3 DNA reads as TGTGCCAGCAGTCTAAGCAATCAGCCCCAGCATTTT. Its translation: CASSLSNQPQHF.

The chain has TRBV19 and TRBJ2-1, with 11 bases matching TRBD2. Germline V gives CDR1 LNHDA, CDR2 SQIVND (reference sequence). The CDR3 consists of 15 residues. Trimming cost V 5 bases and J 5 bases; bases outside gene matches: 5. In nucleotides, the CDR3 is TGTGCCAGTAGTCCCATAGCGGGGGGGGACAATGAGCAGTTCTTC. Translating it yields CASSPIAGGDNEQFF. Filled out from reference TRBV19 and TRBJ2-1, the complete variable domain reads DGGITQSPKYLFRKEGQNVTLSCEQNLNHDAMYWYRQDPGQGLRLIYYSQIVNDFQKGDIAEGYSVSREKKESFPLTVTSAQKNPTAFYLCASSPIAGGDNEQFFGPGTRLTVL.

The chain's CDR3 is CASSPSGGSTDTQYF. The CDR3 DNA reads TGTGCCAGCAGCCCTAGCGGGGGGAGCACAGATACGCAGTATTTT. This chain uses TRBV7-2 with TRBJ2-3; 11 positions agree with TRBD2. This CDR3 region has 15 residues. Germline V CDR1 and CDR2: SGHTA, FQGNSA. After removal of 5 bases from V and 0 bases from J, the junction contained 1 base not matched to a gene.

The CDR3 is CASSLRSGGGEQYF. CDR3 coding DNA: TGCGCCAGCAGCTTACGGAGCGGGGGTGGCGAGCAGTACTTC. The J gene is TRBJ2-7, the V gene TRBV5-1; 8 nucleotides agree with TRBD2. The CDR3 contains 14 residues. The germline CDR1 and CDR2 sequences are SGHRS and YFSETQ. Trimming took 2 bases from V and 6 from J; bases not matched to a gene: 7.

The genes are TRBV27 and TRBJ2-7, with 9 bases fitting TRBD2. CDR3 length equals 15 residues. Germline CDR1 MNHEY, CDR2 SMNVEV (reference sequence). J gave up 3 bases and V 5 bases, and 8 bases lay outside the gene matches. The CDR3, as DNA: TGTGCCAGCAGTCTAGAAGCGGGGGGTTACTACGAGCAGTACTTC. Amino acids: CASSLEAGGYYEQYF.

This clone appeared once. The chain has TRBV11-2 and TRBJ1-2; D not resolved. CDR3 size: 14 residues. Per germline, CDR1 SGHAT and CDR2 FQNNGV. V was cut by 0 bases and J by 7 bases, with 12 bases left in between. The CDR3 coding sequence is TGTGCCAGCAGCTTAGATAGGAGGTCGGGTGGCTACACCTTC. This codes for CASSLDRRSGGYTF. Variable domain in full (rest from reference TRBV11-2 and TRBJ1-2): EAGVAQSPRYKIIEKRQSVAFWCNPISGHATLYWYQQILGQGPKLLIQFQNNGVVDDSQLPKDRFSAERLKGVDSTLKIQPAKLEDSAVYLCASSLDRRSGGYTFGSGTRLTVV.

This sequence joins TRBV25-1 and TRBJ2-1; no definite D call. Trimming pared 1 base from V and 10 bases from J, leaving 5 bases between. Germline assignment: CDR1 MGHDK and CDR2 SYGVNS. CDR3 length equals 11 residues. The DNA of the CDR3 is TGTGCCAGCAGTGAATTTCAGGAGCAGTTCTTC. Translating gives CASSEFQEQFF.